A single sample is the source of the 3 T cell receptor beta chains below, sequenced in a study of blood T cell repertoires in COVID-19 (dated by TCRdb to the early 2020s). Preparation of the library involved the immunoSEQ multiplex PCR assay. TCRdb mirrors the immuneACCESS table, restricted to in-frame sequences. Some clones are absent from its copies; in checked studies, under half trace to an unresolved V gene, and the reason for the others is unknown. In this sample the table shows over 65,000 clones, 86% of which occur a single time. The ten largest clones capture over 7.5% of the sample. The sequenced sample consisted of peripheral blood. The origin of the receptors is a man aged 25-45 years with acute or convalescent COVID-19.

The chain carries TRBV19 and TRBJ2-7; no clear D gene. Trimming took off 6 bases at V and 2 bases at J, with 8 bases between the two ends. Looked up from germline, CDR1 is LNHDA and CDR2 is SQIVND (reference sequence). The CDR3 has 12 amino acids. This chain's CDR3 is CASSSYAYEQYF. The CDR3 coding sequence is TGTGCCAGTAGCTCCTACGCCTACGAGCAGTACTTC.

There are a few counts of this clone. This chain joins TRBV28 and TRBJ1-5, with 9 bases fitting TRBD1. V was clipped by 5 bases and J by 3 bases; unmatched bases: 8. Germline V gene data show CDR1 as MDHEN and CDR2 as SYDVKM. The length of the CDR3 is 16 residues. The CDR3 nucleotides are TGTGCCAGCAGTCCTACAGGGGGCGCGTACAATCAGCCCCAGCATTTT. Translated, it gives CASSPTGGAYNQPQHF.

The V gene is TRBV11-2, the J gene TRBJ2-6; D gene unclear. V lost 5 bases and J lost 5, with 13 bases in between. CDR3 length equals 15 residues. The germline V gene encodes CDR1 SGHAT and CDR2 FQNNGV. In nucleotides, the CDR3 is TGTGCCAGCAGCCCCGGTGGGCCCTGGGCCAACGTCCTGACTTTC. Encoded protein: CASSPGGPWANVLTF.